This T cell receptor beta chain was recovered during a study of Ad26.COV2.S vaccination and SARS-CoV-2 variants. Repertoires were generated with immunoSEQ multiplex PCR, while TCRdb's copy carries only in-frame clones and drops some. The table shows roughly 320,000 clones, with about 86% occurring only once. This CDR3 comprises 14 residues. Germline V CDR1 and CDR2: LNHNV, YYDKDF (reference sequence). Trimming at V came to 1 base and at J to 7 bases, leaving 5 bases not matched to a gene. Findings of the study overall: Possible underestimation of total T cell responses by the TCR breadth and depth analyses was noted.

Worth noting for this clone: Its antigen is not identified.

The treatment denotes: 15 to 20 received Ad26.COV2.S at low or high dose, single or two shots; several received placebo; per-sample allocation not given. After the first vaccine or placebo injection, samples were drawn on day 63. The gene calls are TRBV15 and TRBJ1-1; 8 bases fit TRBD1. The receptor comes from a person between 18 and 65 years old who received the Ad26.COV2.S COVID-19 vaccine or a placebo. Sequenced here: peripheral blood, sampled in a trial of Ad26.COV2.S vaccine versus placebo. The CDR3 protein is CATSRGGQGGEAFF. DNA of the CDR3: TGTGCCACCAGCAGAGGCGGACAGGGTGGTGAAGCTTTCTTT.